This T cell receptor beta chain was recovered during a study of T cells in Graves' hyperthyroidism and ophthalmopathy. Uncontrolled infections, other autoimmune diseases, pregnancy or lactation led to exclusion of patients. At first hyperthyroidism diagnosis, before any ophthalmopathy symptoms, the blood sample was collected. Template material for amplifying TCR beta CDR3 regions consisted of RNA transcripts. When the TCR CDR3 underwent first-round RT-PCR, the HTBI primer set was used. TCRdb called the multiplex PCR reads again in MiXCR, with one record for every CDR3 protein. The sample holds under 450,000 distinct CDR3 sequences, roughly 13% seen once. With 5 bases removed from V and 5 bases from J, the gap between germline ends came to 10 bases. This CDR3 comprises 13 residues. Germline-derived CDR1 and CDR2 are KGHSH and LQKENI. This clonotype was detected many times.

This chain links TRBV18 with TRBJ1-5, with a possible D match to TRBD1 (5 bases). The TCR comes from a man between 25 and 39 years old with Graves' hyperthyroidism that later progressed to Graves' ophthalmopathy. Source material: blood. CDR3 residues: CASSTGTDQPQHF. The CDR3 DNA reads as TGTGCCAGCTCAACCGGGACCGATCAGCCCCAGCATTTT.